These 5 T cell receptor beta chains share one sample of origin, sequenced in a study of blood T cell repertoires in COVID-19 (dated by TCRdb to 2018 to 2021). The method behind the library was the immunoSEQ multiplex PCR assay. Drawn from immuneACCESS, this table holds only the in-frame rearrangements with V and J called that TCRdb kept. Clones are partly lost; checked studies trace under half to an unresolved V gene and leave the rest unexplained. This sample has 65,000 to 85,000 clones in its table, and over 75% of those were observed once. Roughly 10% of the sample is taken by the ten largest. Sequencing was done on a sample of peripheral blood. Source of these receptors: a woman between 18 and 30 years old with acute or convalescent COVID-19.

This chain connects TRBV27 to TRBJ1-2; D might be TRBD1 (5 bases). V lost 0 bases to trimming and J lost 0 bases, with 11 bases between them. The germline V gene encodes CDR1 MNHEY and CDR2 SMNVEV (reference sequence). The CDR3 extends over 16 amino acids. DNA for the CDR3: TGTGCCAGCAGTTTATCGGGGCCAGCGCCTAACTATGGCTACACCTTC. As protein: CASSLSGPAPNYGYTF.

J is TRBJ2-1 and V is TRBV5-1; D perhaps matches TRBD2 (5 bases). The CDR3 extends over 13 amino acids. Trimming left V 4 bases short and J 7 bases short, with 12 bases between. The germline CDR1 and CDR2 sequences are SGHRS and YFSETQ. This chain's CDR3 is CASSPQSGNEQFF. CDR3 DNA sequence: TGCGCCAGCAGCCCCCAGTCGGGGAATGAGCAGTTCTTC. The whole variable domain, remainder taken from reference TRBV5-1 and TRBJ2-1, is KAGVTQTPRYLIKTRGQQVTLSCSPISGHRSVSWYQQTPGQGLQFLFEYFSETQRNKGNFPGRFSGRQFSNSRSEMNVSTLELGDSALYLCASSPQSGNEQFFGPGTRLTVL.

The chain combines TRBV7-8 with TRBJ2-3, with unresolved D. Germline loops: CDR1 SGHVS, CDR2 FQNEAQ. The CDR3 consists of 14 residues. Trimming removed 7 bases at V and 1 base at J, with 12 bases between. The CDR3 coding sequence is TGTGCCAGCACCGAATTACGGGGCACAGATACGCAGTATTTT. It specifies CASTELRGTDTQYF.

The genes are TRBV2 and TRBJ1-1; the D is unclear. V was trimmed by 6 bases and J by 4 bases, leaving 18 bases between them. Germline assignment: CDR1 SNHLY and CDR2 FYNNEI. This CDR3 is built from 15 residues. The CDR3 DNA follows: TGTGCCAGCAGGAGGGAGGTAGGGTTGGGCACTGAAGCTTTCTTT. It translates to CASRREVGLGTEAFF.

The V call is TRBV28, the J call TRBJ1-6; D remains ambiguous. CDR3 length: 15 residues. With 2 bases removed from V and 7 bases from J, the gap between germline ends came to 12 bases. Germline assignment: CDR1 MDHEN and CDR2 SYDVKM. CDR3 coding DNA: TGTGCCAGCAGTTTAGTCAGCCCGCGGAATTCACCCCTCCACTTT. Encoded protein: CASSLVSPRNSPLHF. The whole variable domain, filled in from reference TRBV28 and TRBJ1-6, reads DVKVTQSSRYLVKRTGEKVFLECVQDMDHENMFWYRQDPGLGLRLIYFSYDVKMKEKGDIPEGYSVSREKKERFSLILESASTNQTSMYLCASSLVSPRNSPLHFGNGTRLTVT.